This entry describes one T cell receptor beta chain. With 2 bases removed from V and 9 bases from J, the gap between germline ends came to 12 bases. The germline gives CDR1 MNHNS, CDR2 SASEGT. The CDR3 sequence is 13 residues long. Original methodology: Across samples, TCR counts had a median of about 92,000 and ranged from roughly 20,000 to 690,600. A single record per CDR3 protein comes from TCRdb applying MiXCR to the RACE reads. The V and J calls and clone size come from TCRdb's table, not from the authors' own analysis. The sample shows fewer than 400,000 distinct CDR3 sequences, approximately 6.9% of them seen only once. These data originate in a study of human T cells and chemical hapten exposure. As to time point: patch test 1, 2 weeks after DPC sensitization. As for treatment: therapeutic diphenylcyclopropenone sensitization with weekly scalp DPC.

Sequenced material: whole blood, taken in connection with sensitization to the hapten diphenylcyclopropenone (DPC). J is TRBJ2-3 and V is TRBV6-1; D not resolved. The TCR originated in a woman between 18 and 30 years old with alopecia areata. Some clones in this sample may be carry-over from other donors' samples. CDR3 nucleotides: TGTGCCAGCAGTGAACCAGTGAGTGGGACGCAGTATTTT. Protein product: CASSEPVSGTQYF.